Below, 10 T cell receptor beta chains from the same sample are listed, as sequenced in a study of tumor and adjacent non-tumor tissue in lung cancer. The library came from three nested PCR rounds adapted from ARM-PCR protocols. TCRdb passed the multiplex PCR reads through MiXCR, listing each CDR3 protein once. This sample has 90,000 to 100,000 distinct CDR3 sequences, with 80% found just once. No cell sorting was done before RNA was extracted from the tissue. More than 3 cm separated this lung sample from the edge of the tumor. Sequencing was carried out using distant non-tumor lung tissue. Receptors originate from a man between 60 and 75 years old with small cell lung cancer.

Worth noting for this clonotype: One end of the junction fails to match germline, which may point to a read error. The J gene is TRBJ2-5, the V gene TRBV6-5; 13 bases are a match to TRBD2. The CDR3 consists of 18 residues. Germline V gene sequence: CDR1 MNHEY, CDR2 SVGAGI. The CDR3 coding sequence is TGTGCCAGTAGTTACACTGGACTAGCGGGAGTGGGGGGAGAGACCCAGTACTTC. This gives the protein CASSYTGLAGVGGETQYF.

About this clonotype itself: The junction shows a germline mismatch at one end, possibly a read error. The chain is built from TRBV12-3 or TRBV12-4 and TRBJ2-1; TRBD2 matches 8 bases. The CDR3 length is 15 residues. The CDR3 loop is CANSSGLEGTNEQFF. CDR3 DNA: TGTGCCAACAGTTCGGGACTAGAGGGAACTAATGAGCAGTTCTTC.

In the case of this clonotype: This could be a read error, since a much larger clone is one nucleotide away. The rearrangement uses TRBV5-4 and TRBJ1-1; D ambiguous. This CDR3 is built from 13 residues. Germline V gives CDR1 SGHNT, CDR2 YYREEE (reference sequence). Trimming stripped 2 bases from V and 3 bases from J, with 8 bases between. This CDR3 reads CASSFSGDTEAFF. The CDR3, as DNA: TGTGCCAGCAGCTTTTCCGGGGACACTGAAGCTTTCTTT.

The rearrangement joins TRBV11-1 to TRBJ2-7; D unresolved. The CDR3 spans 11 residues. Germline values: CDR1 SGHAT, CDR2 FQDESV (reference sequence). Trimming removed 9 bases from V and 7 bases from J, with 13 bases in between. DNA of the CDR3: TGTGCCAGTAGGCTAGGTGAGGAGCAGTACTTC. It specifies CASRLGEEQYF.

This clonotype was found a few times. Since a much larger clone is just one base distant, this may be a read error. The rearrangement uses TRBV20-1 and TRBJ1-4; D not certain. The CDR3 spans 11 residues. Trimming left V 5 bases short and J 8 bases short, with 9 bases between. Germline V lookup: CDR1 DFQATT, CDR2 SNEGSKA (reference sequence). This CDR3 reads CSAHAEEKLFF. The CDR3 DNA reads as TGCAGTGCTCATGCGGAGGAAAAACTGTTTTTT.

This clonotype was picked up one time. This may arise from a read error, as a much more abundant clone is one base away. The rearrangement uses TRBV20-1 and TRBJ1-2; D unclear. Germline CDR1 DFQATT, CDR2 SNEGSKA (reference sequence). The ends were cut back, 0 bases at V and 7 bases at J, with 9 bases in the middle. The CDR3 is made up of 12 amino acids. The CDR3 DNA reads as TGCAGTGCTAGAGATCATGGGGTTGGCTACACCTTC. This translates into CSARDHGVGYTF.

Notes on this clonotype: The junction departs from germline at one end; a sequencing error may be responsible. V usage is TRBV5-1 and J usage is TRBJ2-2; possible D gene TRBD1, 5 bases. Germline-derived CDR1 and CDR2 are SGHRS and YFSETQ. There are 14 residues in the CDR3. The CDR3 DNA reads as TGTGCCAGCACAGGAACCATGGGCACCGGGGAGCTGTTTTTT. Translating it yields CASTGTMGTGELFF.

Note on this clonotype: One junction end disagrees with the germline gene, perhaps due to a read error. The rearrangement joins TRBV6-1 to TRBJ2-1; 9 positions match TRBD2. This CDR3 has 14 residues. Germline CDR1 MNHNS, CDR2 SASEGT. The CDR3 region has the DNA TGTGCCAGCATCTTTAGCGGGGGTAAAAATGGGCAGTTCTTC. Translated: CASIFSGGKNGQFF.

Regarding this clonotype: The CDR3 does not end in the conserved phenylalanine or tryptophan, so this is likely a read error. This sequence joins TRBV29-1 and TRBJ2-1, with 10 bases identical to TRBD2. Germline V gene sequence: CDR1 SQVTM, CDR2 ANQGSEA. The length of the CDR3 is 17 residues. The CDR3 protein is CNVDERTSGPTYNEQFS. CDR3 DNA sequence: TGCAACGTTGATGAGAGGACTAGCGGCCCTACCTACAATGAGCAGTTCTCC.

The CDR3 here is CASSEGGSPDEQYV. The CDR3 coding sequence is TGCGCGAGCAGTGAAGGAGGGAGCCCTGACGAGCAGTACGTA. The rearrangement joins TRBV10-1 to TRBJ2-7, with D perhaps TRBD2 (6 bases). The CDR3 is 14 residues long. The V gene's germline CDR1 is WNHNN and CDR2 SYGVQD (reference sequence).